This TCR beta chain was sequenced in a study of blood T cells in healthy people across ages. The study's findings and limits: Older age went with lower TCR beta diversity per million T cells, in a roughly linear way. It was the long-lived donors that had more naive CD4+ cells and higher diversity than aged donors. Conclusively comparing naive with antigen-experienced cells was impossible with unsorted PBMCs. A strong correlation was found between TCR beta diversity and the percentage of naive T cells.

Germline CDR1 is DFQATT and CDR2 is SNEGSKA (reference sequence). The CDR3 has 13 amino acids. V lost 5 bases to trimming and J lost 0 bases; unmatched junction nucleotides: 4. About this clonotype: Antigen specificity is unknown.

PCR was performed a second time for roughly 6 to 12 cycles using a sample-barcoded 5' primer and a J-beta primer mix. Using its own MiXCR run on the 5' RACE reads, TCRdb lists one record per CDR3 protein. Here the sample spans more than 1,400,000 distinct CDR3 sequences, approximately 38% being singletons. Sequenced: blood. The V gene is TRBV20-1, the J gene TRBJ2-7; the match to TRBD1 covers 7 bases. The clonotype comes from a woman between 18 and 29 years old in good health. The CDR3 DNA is TGCAGTGCTGGTGACAGGGCCTCCTACGAGCAGTACTTC. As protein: CSAGDRASYEQYF.